This entry lists 9 T cell receptor beta chains sequenced from one sample in a study of T cell repertoires in cytomegalovirus infection. Using its own MiXCR run on the reads, TCRdb lists one record per CDR3 protein. The repertoire holds over 450,000 distinct CDR3 sequences, with 10% to 12% as singletons. The sequencing input was PBMCs. The receptors were gathered from a human donor in good health (CMV status not recorded). Some clones in this sample may be carry-over from other donors' samples.

A few counts support this clonotype. CDR3 DNA sequence: TGTGCCATCAGTGATGCCCGAGGGGAACAGCCCCAGCATTTT. This sequence encodes CAISDARGEQPQHF. J is TRBJ1-5 and V is TRBV10-3; D might be TRBD1 (5 bases). The germline gives CDR1 ENHRY, CDR2 SYGVKD. Trimming took 3 bases from V and 7 from J, leaving 13 bases between them. CDR3 length equals 14 residues.

This clonotype was seen only a few times. The chain is built from TRBV15 and TRBJ2-1; D uncertain. Trimming removed 5 bases from V and 7 bases from J, with 21 bases in between. Germline CDR1 is LNHNV and CDR2 is YYDKDF (reference sequence). The CDR3 is 16 residues long. CDR3 loop: CATSGPRRTPRNEQFF. The CDR3, as DNA: TGTGCCACCAGCGGACCGCGTAGGACCCCCCGGAATGAGCAGTTCTTC. Based on the CDR3 plus reference TRBV15 and TRBJ2-1, the full variable domain is DAMVIQNPRYQVTQFGKPVTLSCSQTLNHNVMYWYQQKSSQAPKLLFHYYDKDFNNEADTPDNFQSRRPNTSFCFLDIRSPGLGDTAMYLCATSGPRRTPRNEQFFGPGTRLTVL.

Ten or more counts support this clonotype. V gene TRBV7-3 combines with J gene TRBJ2-3, with a possible D match to TRBD1 (6 bases). The CDR3 has 17 amino acids. Looked up from germline, CDR1 is SGHTA and CDR2 is FQGTGA. V lost 5 bases and J 5 bases, leaving 23 bases between the germline ends. The CDR3 here is CASSHRRVQGSLDTQYF. CDR3 in DNA: TGTGCCAGCAGCCACCGGCGGGTACAGGGCAGTTTAGATACGCAGTATTTT.

The table lists this clonotype with many counts. The genes are TRBV6-1 and TRBJ2-5; 8 bases fit TRBD2. Germline CDR1 MNHNS, CDR2 SASEGT. Germline trimming cut 8 bases from V and 5 bases from J; bases unmatched to any gene: 4. The CDR3 spans 12 residues. The CDR3: CASRGGSETQYF. CDR3 DNA sequence: TGTGCCAGCCGGGGGGGTAGTGAGACCCAGTACTTC.

This clonotype was seen repeatedly, ten times or more. The chain has TRBV7-2 and TRBJ2-2; 8 bases match TRBD1. Trimming took 5 bases from V and 3 from J; bases not matched to a gene: 5. Germline CDR1 SGHTA, CDR2 FQGNSA. This CDR3 region has 15 residues. The CDR3, as DNA: TGTGCCAGCAGCAGAACAGGGGGTGACACCGGGGAGCTGTTTTTT. Protein product: CASSRTGGDTGELFF.

There are many counts of this clonotype. The V gene is TRBV7-9, the J gene TRBJ1-6; D unclear. V was cut by 3 bases and J by 10 bases, with 10 bases left in between. Germline loops: CDR1 SEHNR, CDR2 FQNEAQ (reference sequence). This CDR3 is 13 amino acids long. CDR3 in DNA: TGTGCCAGCAGCTTGAGGGAACAATCACCCCTCCACTTT. It is translated as CASSLREQSPLHF.

The V and J genes are TRBV5-6 and TRBJ1-1, with 12 positions matching TRBD1. The CDR3 loop spans 15 amino acids. Germline V gene data show CDR1 as SGHDT and CDR2 as YYEEEE. The V and J ends lost 3 bases and 11 bases, in that order; junction bases with no gene match: 11. Here the CDR3 DNA reads TGTGCCAGCAGCTCGGCGGGGACAGGGGGCTCGGGGGCTTTCTTT. Its protein is CASSSAGTGGSGAFF.

This clonotype occurred many times. CDR3 sequence reads: CASSLWEAGGLDNEQFF. The CDR3 DNA reads TGTGCCAGCAGCTTATGGGAGGCGGGAGGGCTGGACAATGAGCAGTTCTTC. The rearrangement uses TRBV11-2 and TRBJ2-1, with TRBD2 identical over 9 bases. The length of the CDR3 is 17 residues. CDR1 is SGHAT and CDR2 is FQNNGV in the germline V gene. After removal of 2 bases from V and 5 bases from J, the junction contained 10 bases not matched to a gene.

This clonotype turned up a few times. The CDR3 bases are TGTGCCAGCAGTTATAGGGTAGAGATGAACACTGAAGCTTTCTTT. This sequence encodes CASSYRVEMNTEAFF. The V call is TRBV6-2 or TRBV6-3, the J call TRBJ1-1; D call uncertain. The germline gives CDR1 MNHEY, CDR2 SVGEGT. Deletions cut 3 bases from V and 0 bases from J, with 11 bases between. The CDR3 consists of 15 residues.